This record concerns one TCR beta chain sequence. The antigen is not known. This specimen belongs to a study of cytomegalovirus exposure and HLA in healthy donors. Trimming removed 6 bases from V and 7 bases from J; junction bases left unmatched: 6. The CDR3 has 14 amino acids. The germline CDR1 and CDR2 sequences are SNHLY and FYNNEI. A multiplex PCR was run with 60 Vbeta primers and 13 Jbeta primers. As handled by the study authors: There were about 88 million unique TCR beta chains by a later count, and 8.5 million to 14 million of them were shared. Generated by immunoSEQ multiplex PCR, the TCRdb table keeps only in-frame clones and is missing some. The D gene and trimming were derived from the DNA, and the V and J assignments and clone size from that table. The repertoire shows 150,000 to 200,000 clones; the top ten hold about 2%. General observations from the study: Listed as cytomegalovirus-associated were around 160 TCR beta chains. Immune exposure information available was restricted to CMV serostatus.

The specimen was PBMCs. The rearrangement joins TRBV2 to TRBJ2-2, with 9 nucleotides matching TRBD1. The source is a young man in good health and CMV-seronegative. The DNA for the CDR3 is TGTGCCAGCAGGAAGGACAGGGGCGGCGGGGAGCTGTTTTTT. Its translation: CASRKDRGGGELFF.